Reported below is one T cell receptor (beta chain). Trimming cost V 2 bases and J 2 bases; bases outside gene matches: 18. Per the germline V gene, CDR1 is GTSNPN and CDR2 is SVGIG (reference sequence). This CDR3 has 22 amino acids. The data were produced by immunoSEQ multiplex PCR, yet TCRdb's version contains in-frame clones alone and is incomplete. The profile covers some 300,000 clones, with 88% appearing a single time and around 2% taken by the ten largest. This sample is part of a study of blood T cell repertoires in COVID-19. The V call is TRBV30, the J call TRBJ2-4; 16 bases are a match to TRBD2. The receptor was isolated from a woman aged 60 to 75 in a cohort exposed to, infected with or recovered from COVID-19 (not recorded which). The sample was PBMCs or T cells enriched from blood (not recorded which). The DNA for the CDR3 is TGTGCCTGGAGTCCGTACCCCCGCCCGGGACTAGCGGGAGGGAGGACCAAAAACATTCAGTACTTC. Encoded protein: CAWSPYPRPGLAGGRTKNIQYF.